Below, 15 T cell receptor beta chains from the same sample are listed, as sequenced in a study of blood T cell repertoires in COVID-19. Only in-frame clones appear in the TCRdb table, and some are missing; sequencing was by immunoSEQ multiplex PCR. Of 33,000 or so clones in the sample, 80% to 95% were seen once. The sequencing sample was made of peripheral blood. The receptors were gathered from a man between 65 and 85 years old with active or convalescent COVID-19.

V gene TRBV28 combines with J gene TRBJ1-6; 11 bases map to TRBD1. V lost 1 base and J lost 19; bases outside the gene matches: 12. This CDR3 is built from 15 residues. The germline V gene has CDR1 MDHEN and CDR2 SYDVKM. The chain's CDR3 is CASSLSTLTGTGGHF. Written as DNA, the CDR3 is TGTGCCAGCAGTTTATCCACCTTGACAGGGACAGGGGGGCACTTT.

V and J are TRBV30 and TRBJ1-5; 7 nucleotides align to TRBD1. Losses at the gene ends were 1 base for V and 6 bases for J; bases not matched to a gene: 3. CDR1 and CDR2 (germline): GTSNPN, SVGIG (reference sequence). CDR3 length: 13 residues. The CDR3 region is CAWSEQGTQPQHF. As DNA, the CDR3 is TGTGCCTGGAGTGAACAGGGGACTCAGCCCCAGCATTTT.

V is TRBV19 and J is TRBJ1-3; 9 nucleotides line up with TRBD1. Germline V gives CDR1 LNHDA, CDR2 SQIVND (reference sequence). V dropped 5 bases and J dropped 0; count of bases not matched to a gene: 8. CDR3 size: 17 residues. The CDR3 reads CASSVSGTGTSGNTIYF. In DNA form, the CDR3 reads TGTGCCAGTAGTGTATCCGGGACAGGGACCTCTGGAAACACCATATATTTT.

The J gene is TRBJ2-2, the V gene TRBV28; no clear D gene. CDR1 and CDR2 from the germline V gene are MDHEN and SYDVKM. V was shortened by 6 bases and J by 4 bases, with 12 bases between the two germline ends. The CDR3 runs 14 residues. The CDR3: CASRRNTGTGELFF. The CDR3 DNA reads as TGTGCCAGCAGGCGAAATACTGGCACCGGGGAGCTGTTTTTT.

This chain connects TRBV7-3 to TRBJ2-3; tentative D call: TRBD1 (6 bases). Looked up from germline, CDR1 is SGHTA and CDR2 is FQGTGA. The CDR3 extends over 15 amino acids. V was pared by 5 bases and J by 0 bases, with 12 bases between. This chain's CDR3 is CASSAQGSSTDTQYF. DNA for the CDR3: TGTGCCAGCAGCGCACAGGGATCTAGCACAGATACGCAGTATTTT. Based on the CDR3 plus reference TRBV7-3 and TRBJ2-3, the full variable domain is GAGVSQTPSNKVTEKGKYVELRCDPISGHTALYWYRQSLGQGPEFLIYFQGTGAADDSGLPNDRFFAVRPEGSVSTLKIQRTERGDSAVYLCASSAQGSSTDTQYFGPGTRLTVL.

The V gene is TRBV5-1, the J gene TRBJ2-7; 9 bases fit TRBD1. The CDR3 has 15 amino acids. Losses at the gene ends were 0 bases for V and 6 bases for J; bases not matched to a gene: 7. Germline V gene sequence: CDR1 SGHRS, CDR2 YFSETQ. CDR3 amino acids: CASSLVQGAYSEQYF. CDR3 sequence (DNA): TGCGCCAGCAGCTTGGTACAGGGGGCTTATAGCGAGCAGTACTTC.

The CDR3 spells CASSSPSDGTYEQYF. The CDR3 nucleotides are TGTGCCAGCAGTTCCCCCAGCGACGGGACCTACGAGCAGTACTTC. This chain uses TRBV28 with TRBJ2-7, with D possibly TRBD2 on 5 matching bases. The germline CDR1 and CDR2 sequences are MDHEN and SYDVKM. This CDR3 region has 15 residues. With 4 bases removed from V and 2 bases from J, the gap between germline ends came to 15 bases.

The chain combines TRBV10-3 with TRBJ2-3, with 7 bases that match TRBD2. This CDR3 is built from 15 residues. The V segment lost 6 bases and the J segment 6 bases; nucleotides outside the gene matches: 12. Germline CDR1 ENHRY, CDR2 SYGVKD. CDR3 in amino acids: CAIRKSGVASDTQYF. DNA for the CDR3: TGTGCCATCAGGAAAAGCGGGGTTGCCTCGGATACGCAGTATTTT.

The rearrangement joins TRBV9 to TRBJ1-3, with a tentative D call TRBD1 (5 bases). V was pared by 4 bases and J by 8 bases, with 16 bases between. From germline, CDR1 is SGDLS and CDR2 YYNGEE. The CDR3 spans 14 residues. CDR3 coding DNA: TGTGCCAGCAGCTTCAGGGCCGGGAGCGACACCATATATTTT. Translation: CASSFRAGSDTIYF. The complete variable domain, with remaining parts taken from reference TRBV9 and TRBJ1-3, reads DSGVTQTPKHLITATGQRVTLRCSPRSGDLSVYWYQQSLDQGLQFLIQYYNGEERAKGNILERFSAQQFPDLHSELNLSSLELGDSALYFCASSFRAGSDTIYFGEGSWLTVV.

A single count supports this clone. V usage is TRBV19 and J usage is TRBJ1-1; 7 bases align to TRBD1. Germline V gene sequence: CDR1 LNHDA, CDR2 SQIVND (reference sequence). J was trimmed by 5 bases and V by 9 bases; bases with no gene match: 9. The CDR3 totals 13 residues. The CDR3 region is CASLDRAGTEAFF. The CDR3 DNA reads TGTGCCAGCCTCGACAGGGCGGGGACTGAAGCTTTCTTT.

The chain recombines TRBV9 with TRBJ2-3, with 10 bases that match TRBD2. The germline V gene has CDR1 SGDLS and CDR2 YYNGEE. The length of the CDR3 is 16 residues. Trimming removed 3 bases from V and 6 bases from J; junction bases left unmatched: 10. The CDR3 sequence is CASSAGLAVTDDTQYF. The CDR3 DNA sequence: TGTGCCAGCAGCGCCGGACTAGCGGTAACGGACGATACGCAGTATTTT. Drawing the rest from reference TRBV9 and TRBJ2-3, the complete variable domain is DSGVTQTPKHLITATGQRVTLRCSPRSGDLSVYWYQQSLDQGLQFLIQYYNGEERAKGNILERFSAQQFPDLHSELNLSSLELGDSALYFCASSAGLAVTDDTQYFGPGTRLTVL.

This chain joins TRBV2 and TRBJ2-7; a possible D gene is TRBD1 (6 bases). Germline values: CDR1 SNHLY, CDR2 FYNNEI. The V end lost 3 bases, the J end lost 2 bases, and 14 bases lay between the germline ends. The CDR3 is 15 amino acids. Here the CDR3 reads CASSEERTAAYEQYF. The CDR3 DNA is TGTGCCAGCAGTGAGGAGAGGACAGCAGCCTACGAGCAGTACTTC.

The chain has TRBV5-1 and TRBJ2-7, with a tentative D call TRBD1 (5 bases). The CDR3 consists of 16 residues. Germline V CDR1 and CDR2: SGHRS, YFSETQ. Trimming left V 4 bases short and J 3 bases short, with 20 bases between. The CDR3: CASSPTAGSVSYEQYF. DNA for the CDR3: TGCGCCAGCAGCCCAACCGCAGGGTCTGTTAGCTACGAGCAGTACTTC.

This chain connects TRBV4-1 to TRBJ1-5; D remains ambiguous. V was shortened by 0 bases and J by 1 base, with 10 bases between the two germline ends. The CDR3 consists of 16 residues. Germline loops: CDR1 MGHRA, CDR2 YSYEKL. This CDR3 is CASSQEEGSSNQPQHF. The CDR3, as DNA: TGCGCCAGCAGCCAAGAAGAGGGTTCCAGCAATCAGCCCCAGCATTTT.

V usage is TRBV28 and J usage is TRBJ2-3, with D unresolved. CDR1 is MDHEN and CDR2 is SYDVKM in the germline V gene. Trimming took off 3 bases at V and 5 bases at J, with 3 bases between the two ends. This CDR3 region has 11 residues. CDR3 nucleotide sequence: TGTGCCAGCAGTTTCCGAGATACGCAGTATTTT. Translating it yields CASSFRDTQYF.